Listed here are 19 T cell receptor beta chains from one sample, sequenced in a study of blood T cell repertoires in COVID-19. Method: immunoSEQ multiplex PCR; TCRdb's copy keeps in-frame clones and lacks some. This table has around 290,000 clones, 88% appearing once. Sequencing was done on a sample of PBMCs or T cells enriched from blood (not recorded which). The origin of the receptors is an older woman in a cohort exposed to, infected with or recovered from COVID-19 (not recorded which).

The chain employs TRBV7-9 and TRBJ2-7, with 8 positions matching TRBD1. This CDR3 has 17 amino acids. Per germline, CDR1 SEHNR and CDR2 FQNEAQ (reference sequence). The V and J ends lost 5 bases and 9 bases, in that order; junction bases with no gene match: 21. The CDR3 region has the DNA TGTGCCAGCAGCAGCAAGGACAGGGATAATCATAAGCGGGCGCAGTACTTC. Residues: CASSSKDRDNHKRAQYF.

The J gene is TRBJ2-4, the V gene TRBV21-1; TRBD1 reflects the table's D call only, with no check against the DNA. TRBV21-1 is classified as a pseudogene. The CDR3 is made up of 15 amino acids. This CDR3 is CASSKDDGPKNIQYF. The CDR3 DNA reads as TGTGCCAGCAGCAAAGATGATGGGCCCAAAAACATTCAGTACTTC.

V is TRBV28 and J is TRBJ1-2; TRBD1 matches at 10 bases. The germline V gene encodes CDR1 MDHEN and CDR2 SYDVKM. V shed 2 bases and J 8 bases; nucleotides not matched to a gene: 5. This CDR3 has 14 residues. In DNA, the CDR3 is TGTGCCAGCAGTTTACCGGGGACAGGGGTCGGCTACACCTTC. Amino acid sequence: CASSLPGTGVGYTF.

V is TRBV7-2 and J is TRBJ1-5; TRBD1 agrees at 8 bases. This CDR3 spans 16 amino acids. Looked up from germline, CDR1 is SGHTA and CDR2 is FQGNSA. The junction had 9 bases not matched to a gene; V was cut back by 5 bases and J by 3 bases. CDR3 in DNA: TGTGCCAGCAGCCCGTCAGGACAGGGAAACAATCAGCCCCAGCATTTT. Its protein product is CASSPSGQGNNQPQHF.

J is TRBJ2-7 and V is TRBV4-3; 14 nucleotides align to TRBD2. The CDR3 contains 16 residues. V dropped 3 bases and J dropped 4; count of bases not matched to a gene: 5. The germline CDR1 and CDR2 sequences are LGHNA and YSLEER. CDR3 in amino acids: CASSHGTSGSIYEQYF. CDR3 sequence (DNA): TGCGCCAGCAGCCATGGGACTAGCGGGAGTATTTACGAGCAGTACTTC.

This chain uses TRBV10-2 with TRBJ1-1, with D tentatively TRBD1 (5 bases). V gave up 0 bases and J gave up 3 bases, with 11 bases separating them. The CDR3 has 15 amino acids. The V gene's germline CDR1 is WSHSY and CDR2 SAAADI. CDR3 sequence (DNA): TGCGCCAGCAGTGAGTCTGGGGGGACCTACACTGAAGCTTTCTTT. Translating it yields CASSESGGTYTEAFF.

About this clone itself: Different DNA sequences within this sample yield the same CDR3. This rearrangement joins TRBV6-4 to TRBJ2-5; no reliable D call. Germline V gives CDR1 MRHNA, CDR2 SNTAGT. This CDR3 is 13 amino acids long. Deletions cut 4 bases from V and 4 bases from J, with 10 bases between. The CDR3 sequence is CASSARGGETQYF. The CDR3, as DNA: TGTGCCAGCAGTGCCCGAGGCGGAGAGACCCAGTACTTC.

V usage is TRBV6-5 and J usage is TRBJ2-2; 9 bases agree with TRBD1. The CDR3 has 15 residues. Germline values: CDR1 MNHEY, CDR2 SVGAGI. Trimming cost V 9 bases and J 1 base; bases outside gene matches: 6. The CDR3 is CASSRDRENTGELFF. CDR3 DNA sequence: TGTGCCAGTTCCAGGGACAGGGAGAACACCGGGGAGCTGTTTTTT.

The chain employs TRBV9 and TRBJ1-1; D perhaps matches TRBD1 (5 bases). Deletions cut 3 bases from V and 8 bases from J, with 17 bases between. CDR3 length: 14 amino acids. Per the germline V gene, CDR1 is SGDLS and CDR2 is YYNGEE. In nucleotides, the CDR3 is TGTGCCAGCAGCGCCTCTATGGGGGGGTGGGAAGCTTTCTTT. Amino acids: CASSASMGGWEAFF.

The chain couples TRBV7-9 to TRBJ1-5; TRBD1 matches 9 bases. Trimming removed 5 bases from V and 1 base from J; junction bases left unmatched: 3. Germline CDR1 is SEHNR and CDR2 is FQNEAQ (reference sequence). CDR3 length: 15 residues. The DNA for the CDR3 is TGTGCCAGCAGCGAGGGACAGGGAAGCAATCAGCCCCAGCATTTT. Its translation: CASSEGQGSNQPQHF. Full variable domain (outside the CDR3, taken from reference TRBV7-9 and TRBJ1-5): DTGVSQNPRHKITKRGQNVTFRCDPISEHNRLYWYRQTLGQGPEFLTYFQNEAQLEKSRLLSDRFSAERPKGSFSTLEIQRTEQGDSAMYLCASSEGQGSNQPQHFGDGTRLSIL.

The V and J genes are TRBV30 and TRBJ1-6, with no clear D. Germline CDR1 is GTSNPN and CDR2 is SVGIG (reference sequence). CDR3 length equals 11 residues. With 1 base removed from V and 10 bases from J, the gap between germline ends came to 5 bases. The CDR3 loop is CAWSANSPLHF. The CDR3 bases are TGTGCCTGGAGTGCTAACTCACCCCTCCACTTT.

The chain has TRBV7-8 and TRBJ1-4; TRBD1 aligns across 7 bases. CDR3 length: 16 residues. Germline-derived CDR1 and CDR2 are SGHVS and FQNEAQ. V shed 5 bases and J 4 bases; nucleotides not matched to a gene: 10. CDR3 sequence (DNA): TGTGCCAGCAGCAACCGACAGGGAGGTGATAATGAAAAACTGTTTTTT. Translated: CASSNRQGGDNEKLFF.

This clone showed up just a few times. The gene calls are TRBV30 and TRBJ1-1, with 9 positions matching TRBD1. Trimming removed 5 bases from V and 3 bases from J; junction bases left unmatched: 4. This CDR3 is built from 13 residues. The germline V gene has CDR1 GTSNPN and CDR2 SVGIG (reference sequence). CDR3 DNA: TGTGCCTGGCGGGACAGGGTCTACACTGAAGCTTTCTTT. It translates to CAWRDRVYTEAFF.

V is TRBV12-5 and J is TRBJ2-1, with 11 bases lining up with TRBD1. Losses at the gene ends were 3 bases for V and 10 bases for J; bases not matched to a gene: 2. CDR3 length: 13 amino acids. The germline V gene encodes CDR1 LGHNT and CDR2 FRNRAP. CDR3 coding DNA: TGTGCTAGTGGTTTCGGGACAGGGGGGGAGCAGTTCTTC. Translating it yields CASGFGTGGEQFF.

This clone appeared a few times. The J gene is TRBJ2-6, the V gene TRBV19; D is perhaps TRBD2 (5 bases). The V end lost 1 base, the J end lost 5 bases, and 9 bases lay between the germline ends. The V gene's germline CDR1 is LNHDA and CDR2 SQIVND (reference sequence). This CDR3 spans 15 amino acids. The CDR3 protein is CASSIVEGRANVLTF. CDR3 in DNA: TGTGCCAGTAGTATAGTAGAGGGTAGGGCCAACGTCCTGACTTTC. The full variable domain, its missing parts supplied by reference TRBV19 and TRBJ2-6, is DGGITQSPKYLFRKEGQNVTLSCEQNLNHDAMYWYRQDPGQGLRLIYYSQIVNDFQKGDIAEGYSVSREKKESFPLTVTSAQKNPTAFYLCASSIVEGRANVLTFGAGSRLTVL.

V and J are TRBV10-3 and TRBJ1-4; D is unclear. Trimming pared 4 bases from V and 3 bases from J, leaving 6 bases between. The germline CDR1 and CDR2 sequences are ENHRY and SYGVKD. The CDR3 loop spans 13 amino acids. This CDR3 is CAISAISNEKLFF. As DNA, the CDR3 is TGTGCCATCAGTGCCATTTCTAATGAAAAACTGTTTTTT.

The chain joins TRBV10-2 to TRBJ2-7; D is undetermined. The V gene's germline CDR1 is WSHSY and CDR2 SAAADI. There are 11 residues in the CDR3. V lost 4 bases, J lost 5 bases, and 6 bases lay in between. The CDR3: CASSAKHEQYF. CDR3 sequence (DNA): TGCGCCAGCAGTGCTAAGCACGAGCAGTACTTC.

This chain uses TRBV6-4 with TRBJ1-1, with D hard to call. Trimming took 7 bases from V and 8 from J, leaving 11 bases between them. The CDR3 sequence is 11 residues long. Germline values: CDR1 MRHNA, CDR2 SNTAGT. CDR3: CASTEWLEAFF. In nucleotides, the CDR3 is TGTGCCAGCACCGAGTGGTTGGAAGCTTTCTTT.

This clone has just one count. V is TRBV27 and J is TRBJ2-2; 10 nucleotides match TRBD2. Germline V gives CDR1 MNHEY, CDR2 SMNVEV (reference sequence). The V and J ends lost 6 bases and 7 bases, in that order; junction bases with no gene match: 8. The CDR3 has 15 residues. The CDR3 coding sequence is TGTGCCAGCAGCCGCGGGACTAGCGCCAACGGGGAGCTGTTTTTT. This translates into CASSRGTSANGELFF.